This T cell receptor beta chain emerged from a study of T cell repertoires in cytomegalovirus infection. MiXCR was run by TCRdb on the reads, yielding one entry per CDR3 protein. Of about 830,000 distinct CDR3 sequences listed, approximately 32% are singletons. As to this clonotype: The target antigen is unknown.

V shed 5 bases and J shed 10 bases, with 18 bases lying between them. CDR3 length: 15 residues. From germline, CDR1 is SGHTA and CDR2 FQGTGA. Sample: cultured CD8+ T cells from PBMCs, taken from culture after CMV antigen stimulation. The origin of this receptor is a human donor in good health (CMV status not recorded). Some clones in this sample may be carry-over from other donors' samples. The chain combines TRBV7-3 with TRBJ1-6, with D possibly being TRBD1 (6 bases). CDR3 in DNA: TGTGCCAGCAGCCTTATTGGGGGCAGGGGCTCACCCCTCCACTTT. It specifies CASSLIGGRGSPLHF.